The 7 T cell receptor beta chains in this list originate from one sample, sequenced in a study of T cell repertoires in ileal Crohn's disease. Sequencing was performed with immunoSEQ multiplex PCR; in TCRdb, only in-frame clones are kept and a portion is missing. The data hold some 16,000 clones, with 75% to 85% observed a single time. Sequenced material: ileal tissue. The source is an adult with Crohn's disease.

This chain uses TRBV6-1 with TRBJ1-2, with a possible D match to TRBD1 (5 bases). Between the trimmed V and J ends, which lost 2 bases and 4 bases, there was a span of 11 bases. Germline CDR1 MNHNS, CDR2 SASEGT. The CDR3 has 14 residues. CDR3 DNA: TGTGCCAGCAGTGAATGGGGGGTTGGCTATGGCTACACCTTC. It specifies CASSEWGVGYGYTF.

This clone was observed a handful of times. The gene calls are TRBV6-4 and TRBJ1-1; D uncertain. Between the trimmed V and J ends, which lost 3 bases and 6 bases, there was a span of 11 bases. From germline, CDR1 is MRHNA and CDR2 SNTAGT. The CDR3 has 13 residues. Here the CDR3 reads CASSDNGVSEAFF. The DNA of the CDR3 is TGTGCCAGCAGTGATAACGGGGTTTCTGAAGCTTTCTTT.

The count of this clone is one. The rearrangement links TRBV6-1 to TRBJ2-1; 9 positions match TRBD1. J was trimmed by 6 bases and V by 6 bases; bases with no gene match: 9. The CDR3 spans 15 residues. Germline CDR1 is MNHNS and CDR2 is SASEGT. The CDR3 bases are TGTGCCAGCAGGGCCGGGACAGGGACGACCAATGAGCAGTTCTTC. It is translated as CASRAGTGTTNEQFF.

This clone has a single count. The rearrangement links TRBV6-1 to TRBJ1-6; D may be TRBD1 (6 bases). V was trimmed by 3 bases and J by 8 bases, leaving 14 bases between them. The CDR3 runs to 15 residues. The germline V gene has CDR1 MNHNS and CDR2 SASEGT. The CDR3 loop is CASSDSQGLHSPLHF. The CDR3 DNA reads TGTGCCAGCAGTGATTCCCAGGGGTTGCATTCACCCCTCCACTTT.

V gene TRBV27 combines with J gene TRBJ1-5, with D perhaps TRBD1 (6 bases). The CDR3 spans 15 residues. Trimming took 6 bases from V and 0 from J, leaving 12 bases between them. The germline V gene encodes CDR1 MNHEY and CDR2 SMNVEV (reference sequence). CDR3 amino acids: CASSGPGHSNQPQHF. CDR3 nucleotide sequence: TGTGCCAGCAGCGGACCGGGACATAGCAATCAGCCCCAGCATTTT.

V and J are TRBV18 and TRBJ1-6; possible D gene TRBD1, 6 bases. The germline V gene encodes CDR1 KGHSH and CDR2 LQKENI. The CDR3 length is 14 residues. V was shortened by 3 bases and J by 7 bases, with 10 bases between the two germline ends. CDR3 protein: CASSPRTDNSPLHF. As DNA, the CDR3 is TGTGCCAGCTCACCGAGGACAGACAATTCACCCCTCCACTTT.

The sample holds one count of this clone. V gene TRBV19 combines with J gene TRBJ2-1; possible D gene TRBD2, 5 bases. V was pared by 6 bases and J by 8 bases, with 17 bases between. This CDR3 is built from 14 residues. Germline-derived CDR1 and CDR2 are LNHDA and SQIVND (reference sequence). The CDR3 region is CASSLLLERDEQFF. The DNA for the CDR3 is TGTGCCAGTAGCCTACTACTAGAGAGGGATGAGCAGTTCTTC. Supplemented by reference TRBV19 and TRBJ2-1, the full variable domain reads DGGITQSPKYLFRKEGQNVTLSCEQNLNHDAMYWYRQDPGQGLRLIYYSQIVNDFQKGDIAEGYSVSREKKESFPLTVTSAQKNPTAFYLCASSLLLERDEQFFGPGTRLTVL.